These T cell receptor beta chains were read from a single sample in a study of response to subunit inactivated influenza vaccine. TCRdb used MiXCR to reprocess the RT-PCR reads, holding one entry per CDR3 protein. The sample includes around 710,000 distinct CDR3 sequences, roughly 13% of them seen just once. The starting material was PBMCs from blood, obtained roughly 2 weeks before vaccination. All receptors come from a man in his fifties who received an inactivated influenza vaccine. CDR3s include the opening cysteine and the closing phenylalanine or tryptophan. Each record gives: clone size, D gene, J gene, V gene, CDR3 protein, CDR3 DNA. D genes are given only for firm matches. The size entry is marked missing in some rows and otherwise reads once, few, many or a size class.

size: few; D: TRBD2; J: TRBJ2-3; V: TRBV3-1; CDR3: CASRPLAGDGDTQYF; DNA: TGTGCCAGCAGACCTCTTGCGGGAGATGGAGATACGCAGTATTTT
size: -; D: TRBD2; J: TRBJ2-5; V: TRBV7-2; CDR3: CASSLVASGTGEGTQYF; DNA: TGTGCCAGCAGCTTAGTAGCTAGCGGGACGGGGGAAGGGACCCAGTACTTC
size: -; D: TRBD2; J: TRBJ2-3; V: TRBV2; CDR3: CASSAGLAVDTQYF; DNA: TGTGCCAGCAGCGCCGGACTAGCGGTCGATACGCAGTATTTT
size: many; D: -; J: TRBJ2-1; V: TRBV20-1; CDR3: CSATDRFLEQFF; DNA: TGCAGTGCGACCGACAGGTTTTTGGAGCAGTTCTTC
size: few; D: -; J: TRBJ2-1; V: TRBV7-9; CDR3: CASSLTISYNEQFF; DNA: TGTGCCAGCAGCTTAACAATCTCCTACAATGAGCAGTTCTTC
size: -; D: -; J: TRBJ2-7; V: TRBV6-2/TRBV6-3; CDR3: CASSYRALVYEQYF; DNA: TGTGCCAGCAGTTACAGGGCGCTAGTGTACGAGCAGTACTTC
size: few; D: TRBD2; J: TRBJ2-5; V: TRBV11-3; CDR3: CASARGVGETQYF; DNA: TGTGCCAGCGCCCGGGGGGTAGGGGAGACCCAGTACTTC
size: -; D: -; J: TRBJ1-6; V: TRBV15; CDR3: CATSTVRGANSPLHF; DNA: TGTGCCACCAGCACCGTTAGGGGCGCAAATTCACCCCTCCACTTT
size: -; D: -; J: TRBJ1-2; V: TRBV18; CDR3: CASSQDTVLYGYTF; DNA: TGTGCCAGCTCACAAGACACGGTACTCTATGGCTACACCTTC
size: few; D: -; J: TRBJ1-2; V: TRBV12-3/TRBV12-4; CDR3: CASSSPLKGTYGYTF; DNA: TGTGCCAGCAGTTCCCCCCTCAAGGGGACCTATGGCTACACCTTC
size: few; D: -; J: TRBJ2-2; V: TRBV20-1; CDR3: CSAHRTGSPGELFF; DNA: TGCAGTGCCCACCGGACGGGCAGCCCCGGGGAGCTGTTTTTT
size: -; D: -; J: TRBJ2-1; V: TRBV12-3/TRBV12-4; CDR3: CASSFKRSSYNEQFF; DNA: TGTGCCAGCAGTTTTAAGCGAAGCTCCTACAATGAGCAGTTCTTC
size: -; D: TRBD2; J: TRBJ2-1; V: TRBV24-1; CDR3: CATSDSAPTSGGNEQFF; DNA: TGTGCCACCAGTGATTCTGCTCCGACTAGCGGGGGGAATGAGCAGTTCTTC
size: -; D: TRBD2; J: TRBJ2-2; V: TRBV4-2; CDR3: CASSQETGGNTGELFF; DNA: TGTGCCAGCAGCCAAGAAACGGGGGGGAACACCGGGGAGCTGTTTTTT
size: many; D: -; J: TRBJ2-3; V: TRBV3-1; CDR3: CASSQVQGSSTDTQYF; DNA: TGTGCCAGCAGCCAAGTTCAAGGGTCTAGCACAGATACGCAGTATTTT
size: many; D: -; J: TRBJ2-3; V: TRBV7-2; CDR3: CASSLALSGEVGTDTQYF; DNA: TGTGCCAGCAGCCTAGCACTCTCAGGGGAGGTGGGCACAGATACGCAGTATTTT
size: many; D: -; J: TRBJ1-1; V: TRBV7-2; CDR3: CASSRTPNTEAFF; DNA: TGTGCCAGCTCTCGGACACCAAACACTGAAGCTTTCTTT
size: -; D: -; J: TRBJ2-7; V: TRBV20-1; CDR3: CSASTPSYEQYF; DNA: TGCAGTGCTTCGACACCATCCTACGAGCAGTACTTC
size: few; D: -; J: TRBJ2-2; V: TRBV12-3/TRBV12-4; CDR3: CASSPVRLTNTGELFF; DNA: TGTGCCAGCAGCCCGGTACGGCTCACGAACACCGGGGAGCTGTTTTTT
size: -; D: -; J: TRBJ2-3; V: TRBV7-3; CDR3: CASSSSRVDTQYF; DNA: TGTGCCAGCAGCTCCTCCAGGGTGGATACGCAGTATTTT
size: -; D: TRBD2; J: TRBJ2-4; V: TRBV27; CDR3: CASSSLGGGAKNIQYF; DNA: TGTGCCAGCAGTTCACTTGGGGGGGGAGCCAAAAACATTCAGTACTTC
size: -; D: TRBD2; J: TRBJ2-1; V: TRBV20-1; CDR3: CSASSSGRAPGNEQFF; DNA: TGCAGTGCTAGTTCTAGCGGGAGGGCCCCGGGGAATGAGCAGTTCTTC
size: -; D: -; J: TRBJ1-5; V: TRBV12-3/TRBV12-4; CDR3: CASSLTAGDGNQPQHF; DNA: TGTGCCAGCAGTTTAACCGCAGGGGATGGCAATCAGCCCCAGCATTTT
size: few; D: TRBD1; J: TRBJ2-2; V: TRBV20-1; CDR3: CSARVGDRGHSGELFF; DNA: TGCAGTGCTAGAGTCGGAGACAGGGGGCACTCCGGGGAGCTGTTTTTT
size: -; D: -; J: TRBJ2-7; V: TRBV5-6; CDR3: CASSSPQDRIGRDEQYF; DNA: TGTGCCAGCAGCTCGCCCCAGGACAGGATAGGGAGGGACGAGCAGTACTTC
size: -; D: -; J: TRBJ2-2; V: TRBV11-1; CDR3: CASSLAQGASGLTGELFF; DNA: TGTGCCAGCAGCTTAGCTCAGGGGGCTAGCGGACTCACCGGGGAGCTGTTTTTT
size: few; D: -; J: TRBJ1-3; V: TRBV12-3/TRBV12-4; CDR3: CASSFFQGNYGNTIYF; DNA: TGTGCCAGCAGTTTTTTCCAGGGAAACTATGGAAACACCATATATTTT
size: -; D: TRBD1; J: TRBJ1-2; V: TRBV30; CDR3: CAGGQGQYIYGYTF; DNA: TGTGCCGGCGGACAGGGACAGTATATCTATGGCTACACCTTC
size: few; D: TRBD1; J: TRBJ2-3; V: TRBV18; CDR3: CASSPGTGIPDTQYF; DNA: TGTGCCAGCTCACCAGGGACAGGGATCCCAGATACGCAGTATTTT
size: -; D: TRBD2; J: TRBJ2-1; V: TRBV20-1; CDR3: CSEASGGANNEQFF; DNA: TGCAGTGAGGCAAGCGGGGGGGCCAACAATGAGCAGTTCTTC
size: few; D: -; J: TRBJ2-3; V: TRBV27; CDR3: CASSPSWGASDTQYF; DNA: TGTGCCAGCAGTCCGAGTTGGGGGGCTTCAGATACGCAGTATTTT
size: -; D: -; J: TRBJ2-5; V: TRBV7-9; CDR3: CASSPRQVTETQYF; DNA: TGTGCCAGCAGCCCACGACAGGTGACAGAGACCCAGTACTTC
size: many; D: -; J: TRBJ2-5; V: TRBV7-2; CDR3: CASSLMGETQYF; DNA: TGTGCCAGCAGCTTAATGGGAGAGACCCAGTACTTC
size: few; D: -; J: TRBJ2-4; V: TRBV20-1; CDR3: CSASETRPGQMGNIQYF; DNA: TGCAGTGCTAGTGAGACTAGACCCGGACAAATGGGAAACATTCAGTACTTC
size: -; D: TRBD1; J: TRBJ1-2; V: TRBV4-3; CDR3: CASSQGQLGYGYTF; DNA: TGCGCCAGCAGCCAGGGACAGCTTGGCTATGGCTACACCTTC
size: many; D: -; J: TRBJ2-2; V: TRBV5-1; CDR3: CASSRWGLDGSTGELFF; DNA: TGCGCCAGCAGCCGATGGGGCCTCGATGGTAGCACCGGGGAGCTGTTTTTT
size: many; D: -; J: TRBJ2-5; V: TRBV12-3/TRBV12-4; CDR3: CASNVRGSRETQYF; DNA: TGTGCCAGCAACGTGAGGGGTTCCAGAGAGACCCAGTACTTC
size: -; D: TRBD2; J: TRBJ2-7; V: TRBV5-1; CDR3: CASSLELGLEGEQYF; DNA: TGCGCCAGCAGCTTGGAGCTGGGACTAGAGGGCGAGCAGTACTTC
size: -; D: -; J: TRBJ2-2; V: TRBV7-2; CDR3: CASSIRGLNTGELFF; DNA: TGTGCCAGCAGCATCAGGGGCTTGAACACCGGGGAGCTGTTTTTT
size: many; D: -; J: TRBJ1-2; V: TRBV29-1; CDR3: CSVSTPNYGYTF; DNA: TGCAGCGTTTCTACCCCTAACTATGGCTACACCTTC
size: few; D: -; J: TRBJ2-7; V: TRBV5-1; CDR3: CASSLVTGVYEQYF; DNA: TGCGCCAGCAGCTTGGTTACGGGAGTCTACGAGCAGTACTTC
size: -; D: -; J: TRBJ2-6; V: TRBV6-2/TRBV6-3; CDR3: CASSYSSRDPSGANVLTF; DNA: TGTGCCAGCAGTTACTCCAGTAGGGACCCTTCTGGGGCCAACGTCCTGACTTTC
size: -; D: TRBD1; J: TRBJ1-5; V: TRBV18; CDR3: CASSPGTGPNQPQHF; DNA: TGTGCCAGCTCACCCGGGACAGGACCAAATCAGCCCCAGCATTTT
size: few; D: -; J: TRBJ1-5; V: TRBV6-1; CDR3: CASSVTGLNQPQHF; DNA: TGTGCCAGCAGCGTAACAGGGCTCAATCAGCCCCAGCATTTT
size: many; D: -; J: TRBJ2-3; V: TRBV28; CDR3: CASSSLQTPWTPPSTDTQYF; DNA: TGTGCCAGCAGTTCGCTACAAACCCCCTGGACTCCCCCTAGCACAGATACGCAGTATTTT